A selection of T cell receptor beta chains follows, all from one sample in a study of long-term antiretroviral therapy in people with HIV. Measured with immunoSEQ multiplex PCR; TCRdb has only the in-frame clones, and not every one. Counted here are about 25,000 clones, 85% to 90% occurring once; the ten biggest clones make up around 3.6%. The specimen was unsorted PBMCs, collected 1.9 years after starting antiretroviral therapy. The source is a woman in her twenties or thirties with HIV. CDR3s include the opening cysteine and the closing phenylalanine or tryptophan. Each record gives: V gene, CDR3 length, D gene, J gene, clone size, CDR3 DNA, CDR3 protein. A D gene is named only where the DNA matches it firmly. Some rows mark clone size as missing; the rest say once, few, many or name a class of expanded clone.

TRBV11-2	15	NA	TRBJ1-4	NA	TGTGCCAGCAGCTCCGTCCAGGGGAAGAGTGAAAAACTGTTTTTT	CASSSVQGKSEKLFF
TRBV11-3	15	TRBD2	TRBJ2-1	NA	TGTGCCAGCAGCTTAGGCTCGCGGGGGGACAATGAGCAGTTCTTC	CASSLGSRGDNEQFF
TRBV6-1	13	TRBD1	TRBJ1-1	NA	TGTGCCAGCAGTCTCCGGCCCGACAGGGGGGCTTTCTTT	CASSLRPDRGAFF
TRBV4-1	13	TRBD1	TRBJ1-1	NA	TGCGCCAGCAGCCAGCTGCAACAGGGGGAAGCTTTCTTT	CASSQLQQGEAFF
TRBV6-5	13	NA	TRBJ1-1	NA	TGTGCCAGCAGGAGACAGCAGAACACTGAAGCTTTCTTT	CASRRQQNTEAFF
TRBV6-1	13	NA	TRBJ1-1	NA	TGTGCCAGCAGCCCTGGGAGGGGAGAGCGAGCTTTCTTT	CASSPGRGERAFF
TRBV6-1	15	NA	TRBJ1-6	NA	TGTGCCAGCAGTTGGAGGTTTCAGGGGAATTCACCCCTCCACTTT	CASSWRFQGNSPLHF
TRBV6-6	15	TRBD1	TRBJ2-6	NA	TGTGCCAGCAGCCGACAGGGAGCTGGGGCCAACGTCCTGACTTTC	CASSRQGAGANVLTF
TRBV12-5	15	NA	TRBJ1-3	NA	TGTGCTAGTGCCCGCGTCGGAAACGGGGGGGACACCATATATTTT	CASARVGNGGDTIYF
TRBV27	14	NA	TRBJ1-3	NA	TGTGCCAGCAGTCCCTCAGGGACTGGAAACACCATATATTTT	CASSPSGTGNTIYF
TRBV6-1	15	NA	TRBJ1-2	NA	TGTGCCAGCAGTACACAAAGACTAAGGGGTAATGGCTACACCTTC	CASSTQRLRGNGYTF
TRBV6-1	16	NA	TRBJ1-3	NA	TGTGCCAGCAGTGAAGCGCTGAGGGTAATAGGAAACACCATATATTTT	CASSEALRVIGNTIYF
TRBV19	17	TRBD2	TRBJ2-2	once	TGTGCCAGTAGTACCTACTCCGGGACTAGCACCACCGGGGAGCTGTTTTTT	CASSTYSGTSTTGELFF
TRBV11-2	14	NA	TRBJ2-7	NA	TGTGCCAGCAGCTTCGGGATAGGGGTATACGAGCAGTACTTC	CASSFGIGVYEQYF
TRBV9	14	NA	TRBJ2-2	NA	TGTGCCAGCAGCATTCCCCCGGGGGACGGGGAGCTGTTTTTT	CASSIPPGDGELFF
TRBV7-6	13	NA	TRBJ1-4	few	TGTGCCAGCAGCCCAATGGGGGAGGGAAAACTGTTTTTT	CASSPMGEGKLFF
TRBV9	14	TRBD1	TRBJ1-1	NA	TGTGCCAGCAGCGCAGGGGGCTGGGACACTGAAGCTTTCTTT	CASSAGGWDTEAFF
TRBV19	13	NA	TRBJ1-3	NA	TGTGCCAGTAGTCCGCCAGGGGTGAACACCATATATTTT	CASSPPGVNTIYF
TRBV29-1	14	NA	TRBJ2-5	NA	TGCAGCGTTGCATCGCTGGGTTCTAAAGAGACCCAGTACTTC	CSVASLGSKETQYF
TRBV10-3	14	TRBD1	TRBJ1-2	once	TGTGCCATCAGCCCTCCGGGACAGGGTGGAGGCTACACCTTC	CAISPPGQGGGYTF
TRBV7-8	18	NA	TRBJ2-5	NA	TGTGCCAGCAGCTTAGCGGGGGGGGTAAGGGGGATGATCCGGACCCAGTACTTC	CASSLAGGVRGMIRTQYF
TRBV30	14	NA	TRBJ1-2	NA	TGTGCCTGGACCCGCCCCGGGTCCCCCTATGGCTACACCTTC	CAWTRPGSPYGYTF